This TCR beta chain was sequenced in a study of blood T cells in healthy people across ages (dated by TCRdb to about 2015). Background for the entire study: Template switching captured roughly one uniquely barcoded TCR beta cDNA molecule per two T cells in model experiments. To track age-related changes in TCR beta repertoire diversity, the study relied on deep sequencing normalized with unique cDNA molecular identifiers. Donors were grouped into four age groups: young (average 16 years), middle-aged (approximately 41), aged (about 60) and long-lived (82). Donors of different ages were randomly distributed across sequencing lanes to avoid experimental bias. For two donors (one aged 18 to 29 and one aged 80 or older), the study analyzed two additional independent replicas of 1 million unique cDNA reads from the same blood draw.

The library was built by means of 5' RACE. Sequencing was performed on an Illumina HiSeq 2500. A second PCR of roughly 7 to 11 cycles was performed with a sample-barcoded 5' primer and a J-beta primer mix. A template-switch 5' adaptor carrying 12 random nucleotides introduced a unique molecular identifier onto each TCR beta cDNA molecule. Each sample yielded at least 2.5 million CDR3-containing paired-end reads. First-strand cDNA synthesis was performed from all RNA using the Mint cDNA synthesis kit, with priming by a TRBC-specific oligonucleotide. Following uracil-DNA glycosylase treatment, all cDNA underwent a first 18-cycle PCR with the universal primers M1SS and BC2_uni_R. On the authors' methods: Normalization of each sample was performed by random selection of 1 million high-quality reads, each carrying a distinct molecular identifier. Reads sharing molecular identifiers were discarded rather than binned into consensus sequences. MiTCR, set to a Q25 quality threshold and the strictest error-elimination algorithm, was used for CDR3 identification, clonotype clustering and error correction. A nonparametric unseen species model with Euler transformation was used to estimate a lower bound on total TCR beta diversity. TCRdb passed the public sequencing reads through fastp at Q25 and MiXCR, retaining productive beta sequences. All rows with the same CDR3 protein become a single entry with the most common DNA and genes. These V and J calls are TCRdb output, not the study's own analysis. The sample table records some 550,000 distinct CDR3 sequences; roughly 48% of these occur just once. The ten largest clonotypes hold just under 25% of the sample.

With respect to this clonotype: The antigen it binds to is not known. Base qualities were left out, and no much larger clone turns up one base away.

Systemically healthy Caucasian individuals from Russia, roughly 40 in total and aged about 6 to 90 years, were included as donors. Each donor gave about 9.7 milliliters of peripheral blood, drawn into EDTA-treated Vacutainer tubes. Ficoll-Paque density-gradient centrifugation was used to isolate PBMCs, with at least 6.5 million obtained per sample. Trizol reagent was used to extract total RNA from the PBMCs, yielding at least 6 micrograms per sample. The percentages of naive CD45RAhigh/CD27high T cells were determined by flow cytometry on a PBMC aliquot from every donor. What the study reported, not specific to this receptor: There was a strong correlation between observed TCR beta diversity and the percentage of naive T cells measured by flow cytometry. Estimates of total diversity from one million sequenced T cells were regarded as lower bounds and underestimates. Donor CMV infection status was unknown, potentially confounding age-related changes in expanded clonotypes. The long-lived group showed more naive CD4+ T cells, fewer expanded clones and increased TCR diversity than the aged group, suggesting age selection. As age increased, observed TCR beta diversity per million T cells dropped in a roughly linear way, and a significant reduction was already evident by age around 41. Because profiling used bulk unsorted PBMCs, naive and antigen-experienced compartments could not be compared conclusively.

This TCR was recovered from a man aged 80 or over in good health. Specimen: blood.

The encoded CDR3 is CVLGGKNEKLFF. The DNA sequence follows: TGCGTACTCGGCGGTAAAAACGAAAAACTGTTTTTT. The rearrangement joined TRBV20-1 to TRBJ1-4; the D gene cannot be named for sure. The CDR3 spans 12 residues, from the cysteine through the phenylalanine. Only the CDR3 DNA is retained, 36 bases long and in frame from the first base. CDR1 and CDR2 are read off the germline V gene (reference sequence) as DFQATT and SNEGSKA.